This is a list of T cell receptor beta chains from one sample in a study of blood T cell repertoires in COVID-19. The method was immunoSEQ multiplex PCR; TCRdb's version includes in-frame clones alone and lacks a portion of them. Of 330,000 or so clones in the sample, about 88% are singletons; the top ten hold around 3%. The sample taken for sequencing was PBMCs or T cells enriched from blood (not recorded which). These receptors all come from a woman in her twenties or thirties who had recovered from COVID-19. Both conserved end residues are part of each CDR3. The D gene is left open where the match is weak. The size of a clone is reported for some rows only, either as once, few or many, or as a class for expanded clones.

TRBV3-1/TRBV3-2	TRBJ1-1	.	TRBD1	CASSDDRGRTEAFF	TGTGCCAGCAGCGACGACAGGGGGCGCACTGAAGCTTTCTTT
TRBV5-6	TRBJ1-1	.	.	CASSLQDSMVAFF	TGTGCCAGCAGCTTACAGGACAGTATGGTGGCTTTCTTT
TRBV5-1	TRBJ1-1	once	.	CASSPQGRQMNTEAFF	TGCGCCAGCAGCCCTCAGGGGCGGCAGATGAACACTGAAGCTTTCTTT
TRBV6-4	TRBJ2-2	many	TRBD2	CASRGLAGGTGELFF	TGTGCCAGCAGGGGACTAGCGGGGGGCACCGGGGAGCTGTTTTTT
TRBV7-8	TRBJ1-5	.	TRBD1	CASSLRGSGGSSNQPQHF	TGTGCCAGCAGCTTAAGGGGATCAGGGGGCTCGAGCAATCAGCCCCAGCATTTT
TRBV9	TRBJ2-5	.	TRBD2	CASSARLAGFQETQYF	TGTGCCAGCAGCGCCCGACTAGCGGGTTTTCAAGAGACCCAGTACTTC
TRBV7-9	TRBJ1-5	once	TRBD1	CASSTGGGGNQPQHF	TGTGCCAGCAGCACAGGGGGGGGAGGCAATCAGCCCCAGCATTTT
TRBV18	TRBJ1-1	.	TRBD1	CASSSDRATEAFF	TGTGCCAGCTCATCGGACAGGGCTACTGAAGCTTTCTTT
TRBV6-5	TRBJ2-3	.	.	CASMPSGVSTDTQYF	TGTGCCAGTATGCCCAGCGGCGTATCCACAGATACGCAGTATTTT
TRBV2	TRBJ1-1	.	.	CASSPQGNTEAFF	TGTGCCAGCAGCCCACAGGGGAACACTGAAGCTTTCTTT
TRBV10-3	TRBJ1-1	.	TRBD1	CAISESELLGQGIGEAFF	TGTGCCATCAGTGAGTCGGAATTACTAGGACAGGGGATAGGTGAAGCTTTCTTT
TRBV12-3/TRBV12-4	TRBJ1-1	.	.	CASSTGFYTEAFF	TGTGCCAGCAGTACGGGGTTTTACACTGAAGCTTTCTTT
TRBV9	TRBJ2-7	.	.	CASSVGGRSSYEQYF	TGTGCCAGCAGCGTAGGGGGGAGGAGCTCCTACGAGCAGTACTTC
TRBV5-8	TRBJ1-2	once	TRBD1	CASSLQQGMFDGYTF	TGTGCCAGCAGCCTCCAACAGGGGATGTTCGATGGCTACACCTTC
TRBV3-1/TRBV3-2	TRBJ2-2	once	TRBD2	CASSQVVLAGAKNTGELFF	TGTGCCAGCAGCCAAGTCGTCCTAGCGGGAGCTAAGAACACCGGGGAGCTGTTTTTT
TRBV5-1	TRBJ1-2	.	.	CASSPDQGNYGYTF	TGCGCCAGCAGCCCCGATCAGGGTAACTATGGCTACACCTTC
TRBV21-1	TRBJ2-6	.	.	CASSKGQGAANVLTF	TGTGCCAGCAGCAAGGGACAGGGGGCGGCCAACGTCCTGACTTTC
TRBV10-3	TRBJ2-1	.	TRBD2	CASTRGGDLNEQFF	TGTGCCTCCACCCGGGGGGGCGACTTGAATGAGCAGTTCTTC
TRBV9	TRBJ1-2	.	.	CASSVGTVHGYTF	TGTGCCAGCAGCGTAGGGACAGTTCATGGCTACACCTTC
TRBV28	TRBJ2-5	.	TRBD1	CASRGPGQGRETQYF	TGTGCCAGCAGGGGGCCGGGACAGGGGAGGGAGACCCAGTACTTC
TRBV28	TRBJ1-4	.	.	CASTYSNEKLFF	TGTGCCAGCACCTATTCTAATGAAAAACTGTTTTTT
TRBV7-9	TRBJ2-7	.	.	CASSDLTGPSYEQYF	TGTGCCAGCAGCGACCTCACAGGGCCCTCCTACGAGCAGTACTTC